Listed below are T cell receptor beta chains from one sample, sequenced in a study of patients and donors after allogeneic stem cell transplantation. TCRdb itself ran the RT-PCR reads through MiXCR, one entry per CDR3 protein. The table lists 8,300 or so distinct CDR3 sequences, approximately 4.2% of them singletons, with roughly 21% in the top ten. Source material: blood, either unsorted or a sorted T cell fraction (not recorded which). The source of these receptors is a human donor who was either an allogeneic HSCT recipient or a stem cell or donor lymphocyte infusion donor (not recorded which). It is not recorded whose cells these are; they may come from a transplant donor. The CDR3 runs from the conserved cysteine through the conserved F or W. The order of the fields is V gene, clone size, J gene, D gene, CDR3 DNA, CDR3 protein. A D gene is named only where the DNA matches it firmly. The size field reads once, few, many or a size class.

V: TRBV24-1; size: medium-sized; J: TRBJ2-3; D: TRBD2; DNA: TGTGCCACCAGTGATTGGACTAGCGGATACACAGATACGCAGTATTTT; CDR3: CATSDWTSGYTDTQYF
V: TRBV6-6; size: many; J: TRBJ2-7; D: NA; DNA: TGTGCCAGCAGCCCGACATACTACGAGCAGTACTTC; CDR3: CASSPTYYEQYF
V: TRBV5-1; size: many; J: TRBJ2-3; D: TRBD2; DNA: TGCGCCAGCAGCCCCCTTACTAGCGGGAGCACAGATACGCAGTATTTT; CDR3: CASSPLTSGSTDTQYF
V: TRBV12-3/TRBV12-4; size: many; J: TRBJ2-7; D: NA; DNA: TGTGCCAGCAGTTTGGACAACTCCTACGAGCAGTACTTC; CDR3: CASSLDNSYEQYF
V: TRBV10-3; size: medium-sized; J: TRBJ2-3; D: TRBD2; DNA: TGTGCCATCACTTCGACTAGCGGGAGCACAGATACGCAGTATTTT; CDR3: CAITSTSGSTDTQYF
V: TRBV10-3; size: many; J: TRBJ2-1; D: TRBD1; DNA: TGTGCCATCAGTCTTCTCGGGACAGGGTTCAACAATGAGCAGTTCTTC; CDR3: CAISLLGTGFNNEQFF
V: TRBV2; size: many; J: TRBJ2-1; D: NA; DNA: TGTGCCAGCAGGCCGGGAAACCCTCACAATGAGCAGTTCTTC; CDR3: CASRPGNPHNEQFF
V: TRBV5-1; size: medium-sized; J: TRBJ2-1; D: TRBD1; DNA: TGCGCCAGCAGCTTGCAGGGGACAGGGGCTGGCAATGAGCAGTTCTTC; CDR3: CASSLQGTGAGNEQFF
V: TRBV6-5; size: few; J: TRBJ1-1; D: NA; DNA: TGTGCCAGCTTAGGGGGACTTCTGACTGAAGCTTTCTTT; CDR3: CASLGGLLTEAFF
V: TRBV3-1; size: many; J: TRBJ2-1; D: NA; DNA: TGTGCCAGCAGCCAAGATGGAAGCGCATACAATGAGCAGTTCTTC; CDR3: CASSQDGSAYNEQFF
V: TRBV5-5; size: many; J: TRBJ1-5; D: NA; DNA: TGTGCCAGCAGCTTGCAAGACTCAGGGTGGAATCAGCCCCAGCATTTT; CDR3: CASSLQDSGWNQPQHF
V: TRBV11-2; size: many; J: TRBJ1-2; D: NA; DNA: TGTGCCAGCAGCTCTGCCGGGTCCTTCTATGGCTACACCTTC; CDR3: CASSSAGSFYGYTF
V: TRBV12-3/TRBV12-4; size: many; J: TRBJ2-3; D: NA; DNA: TGTGCCAGCAGTTTGGACTCGTACACAGATACGCAGTATTTT; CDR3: CASSLDSYTDTQYF
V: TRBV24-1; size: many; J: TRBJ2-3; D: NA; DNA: TGTGCCACCAGTGGTGTGGCAGGGCCGCCGGATACGCAGTATTTT; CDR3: CATSGVAGPPDTQYF
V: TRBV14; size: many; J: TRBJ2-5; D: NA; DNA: TGTGCCAGCAGCCCCTCCTGGGAGACCCAGTACTTC; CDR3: CASSPSWETQYF
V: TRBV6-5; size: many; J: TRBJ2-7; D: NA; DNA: TGTGCCAGCAGTTCCCAGACAAGCTACGAGCAGTACTTC; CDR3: CASSSQTSYEQYF
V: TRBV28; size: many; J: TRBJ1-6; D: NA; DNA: TGTGCCAGCAATCGTGGGATTCTAGCACCCCTCCACTTT; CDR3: CASNRGILAPLHF
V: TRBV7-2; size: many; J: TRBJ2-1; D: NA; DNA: TGTGCCAGCAGCTTAGGCGTCGGGAGCAATGAGCAGTTCTTC; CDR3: CASSLGVGSNEQFF
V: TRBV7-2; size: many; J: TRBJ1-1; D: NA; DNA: TGTGCCAGCAGTCTGGGTGGATCGAACACTGAAGCTTTCTTT; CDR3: CASSLGGSNTEAFF
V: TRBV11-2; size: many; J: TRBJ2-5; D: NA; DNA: TGTGCCAGCAAGAGGGATTTCCAAGAGACCCAGTACTTC; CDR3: CASKRDFQETQYF
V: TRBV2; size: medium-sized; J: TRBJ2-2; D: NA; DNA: TGTGCCAGCAGTTCTGGGGGGTACACCGGGGAGCTGTTTTTT; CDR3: CASSSGGYTGELFF
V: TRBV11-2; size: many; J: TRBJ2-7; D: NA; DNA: TGTGCCAGCAGCTTAGTCCCAGCTAACTACGAGCAGTACTTC; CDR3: CASSLVPANYEQYF
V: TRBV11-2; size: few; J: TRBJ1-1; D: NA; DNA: TGTGCCAGCAGCCCTCAAAAGACAAAGAACACTGAAGCTTTCTTT; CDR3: CASSPQKTKNTEAFF
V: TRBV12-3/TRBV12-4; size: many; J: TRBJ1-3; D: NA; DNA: TGTGCCAGCAGCTACCTCGGGTCGTCGACTGGAAACACCATATATTTT; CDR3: CASSYLGSSTGNTIYF
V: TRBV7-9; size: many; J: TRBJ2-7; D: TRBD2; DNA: TGTGCCAGCAGCTTCCGACTAGCGGGGTATGAGCAGTACTTC; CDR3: CASSFRLAGYEQYF
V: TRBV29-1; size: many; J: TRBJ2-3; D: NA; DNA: TGCAGCGTTGCTCAGGGCACAGATACGCAGTATTTT; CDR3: CSVAQGTDTQYF
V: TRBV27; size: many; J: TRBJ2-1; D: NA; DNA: TGTGCCAGCAGTTTTGGGAGCGGAGGCAGGCAGTTCTTC; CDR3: CASSFGSGGRQFF
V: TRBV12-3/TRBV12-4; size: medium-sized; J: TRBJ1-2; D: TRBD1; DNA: TGTGCCAGCAGACCCGAAGGGGGCCTTCGGTATGGCTACACCTTC; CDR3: CASRPEGGLRYGYTF
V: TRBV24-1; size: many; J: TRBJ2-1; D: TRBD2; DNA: TGTGCCACCAGTGATGCCTTTAGCGGGAGGTCGTGGAATGAGCAGTTCTTC; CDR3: CATSDAFSGRSWNEQFF
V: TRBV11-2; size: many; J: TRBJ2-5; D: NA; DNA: TGTGCCAGCAGCTTTGGGACACAAGAGACCCAGTACTTC; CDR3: CASSFGTQETQYF